This T cell receptor (beta chain) emerged from a study of prognosis after radiotherapy for stage I lung cancer. This clonotype was seen ten or more times. What it binds is unknown. V dropped 2 bases and J dropped 7; count of bases not matched to a gene: 6. CDR1 is SEHNR and CDR2 is FQNEAQ in the germline V gene (reference sequence). This CDR3 has 15 amino acids. Genomic DNA provided the template from which TCR beta CDR3 was amplified by two-round multiplex PCR. The first round of PCR was done with primers that matched each TRBV and TRBJ gene. TCRdb redid the calling of the multiplex PCR reads with MiXCR, one entry per CDR3 protein. The sample yields 30,000 to 40,000 distinct CDR3 sequences, less than 25% seen once. Study results and limitations: Reportedly, TRBV and TRBJ gene usage differed by presence of metastases in patients.

This clonotype was obtained from a donor at least 50 years old with non-small cell lung cancer. The sample in question was PBMCs, obtained before or after stereotactic body radiation therapy (not recorded which). The chain uses TRBV7-9 and TRBJ2-1; 9 nucleotides align to TRBD2. CDR3 bases: TGTGCCAGCAGCTTAATAGCGGGAGTGGGGAATGAGCAGTTCTTC. Translation gives CASSLIAGVGNEQFF.